One and the same sample provided the 32 T cell receptor beta chains below, sequenced in a study of T cell changes during pregnancy in multiple sclerosis. Only in-frame clones appear in the TCRdb table, and some are missing; sequencing was by immunoSEQ multiplex PCR. The table records tens of thousands of clones, 93% of them present only once. The sample was peripheral blood, taken after pregnancy. These TCRs come from a female donor with multiple sclerosis, enrolled in a pregnancy study.

This clone occurred once. A much bigger clone sits one base away, suggesting this may be a read error. V and J are TRBV7-9 and TRBJ2-7; 8 nucleotides line up with TRBD2. Germline values: CDR1 SEHNR, CDR2 FQNEAQ (reference sequence). The CDR3 totals 11 residues. V shed 8 bases, J shed 7 bases, and the junction held 4 bases outside the gene matches. The CDR3 DNA follows: TGTGCCAGCGAGCGGGAGAAGGAGCAGTACTTC. Translation gives CASEREKEQYF. Supplemented by reference TRBV7-9 and TRBJ2-7, the full variable domain reads DTGVSQNPRHKITKRGQNVTFRCDPISEHNRLYWYRQTLGQGPEFLTYFQNEAQLEKSRLLSDRFSAERPKGSFSTLEIQRTEQGDSAMYLCASEREKEQYFGPGTRLTVT.

The chain links TRBV19 to TRBJ2-1, with 14 positions matching TRBD2. This CDR3 is built from 18 residues. Germline CDR1 and CDR2: LNHDA and SQIVND (reference sequence). Unmatched junction bases numbered 7, after V lost 2 bases and J lost 4 bases. The CDR3 is CASSIKGLAGAHYNEQFF. DNA of the CDR3: TGTGCCAGTAGTATAAAGGGACTAGCGGGAGCCCATTACAATGAGCAGTTCTTC.

This clone was seen once. This chain connects TRBV6-6 to TRBJ1-2, with 7 bases aligning to TRBD1. J lost 4 bases, V lost 0 bases, and 5 bases had no gene match. CDR1 is MNHNY, CDR2 SVGAGI, per germline (reference sequence). CDR3 length: 15 residues. The CDR3 protein is CASSYSGGTAYGYTF. CDR3 DNA: TGTGCCAGCAGTTACTCTGGGGGGACAGCCTATGGCTACACCTTC.

V is TRBV27 and J is TRBJ2-7, with a weak D call TRBD2 (7 bases). The CDR3 contains 15 residues. Germline-derived CDR1 and CDR2 are MNHEY and SMNVEV (reference sequence). Deletions cut 5 bases from V and 1 base from J, with 15 bases between. The CDR3: CASSRPQGGSYEQYF. CDR3 nucleotide sequence: TGTGCCAGCAGTCGGCCACAGGGAGGGTCCTACGAGCAGTACTTC.

This clone has only one observation. The chain couples TRBV28 to TRBJ2-2, with 8 positions matching TRBD2. The germline V gene encodes CDR1 MDHEN and CDR2 SYDVKM. CDR3 length: 15 amino acids. The J segment lost 6 bases and the V segment lost 6 bases, leaving 9 bases of the junction unmatched. CDR3 residues: CASSPREGPSGELFF. CDR3 DNA: TGTGCCAGCAGCCCTCGGGAGGGCCCCTCCGGGGAGCTGTTTTTT.

The rearrangement joins TRBV7-3 to TRBJ2-2; 8 nucleotides agree with TRBD2. With 5 bases clipped from V and 5 bases from J, the junction kept 7 bases outside the gene matches. The CDR3 runs 15 residues. The germline CDR1 and CDR2 sequences are SGHTA and FQGTGA. CDR3 DNA: TGTGCCAGCAGCCGGGAGGGCGGGGGGACCGGGGAGCTGTTTTTT. It translates to CASSREGGGTGELFF.

This clone was recorded a few times. V and J are TRBV4-1 and TRBJ1-2; 7 bases map to TRBD1. Looked up from germline, CDR1 is MGHRA and CDR2 is YSYEKL. CDR3 length: 16 amino acids. V lost 3 bases and J lost 2; bases outside the gene matches: 9. CDR3 sequence reads: CASSQRQGDMNYGYTF. CDR3 sequence (DNA): TGCGCCAGCAGCCAGAGACAGGGTGATATGAACTATGGCTACACCTTC.

This clone has only one observation. The chain is built from TRBV2 and TRBJ1-2; 8 bases map to TRBD1. The CDR3 sequence is 13 residues long. The germline gives CDR1 SNHLY, CDR2 FYNNEI. With V trimmed by 2 bases and J by 4 bases, 0 bases remained unmatched. The CDR3 is CASSEQGAYGYTF. CDR3 nucleotides: TGTGCCAGCAGTGAACAGGGGGCCTATGGCTACACCTTC. The full variable domain, in which reference TRBV2 and TRBJ1-2 provide the parts outside the CDR3, is EPEVTQTPSHQVTQMGQEVILRCVPISNHLYFYWYRQILGQKVEFLVSFYNNEISEKSEIFDDQFSVERPDGSNFTLKIRSTKLEDSAMYFCASSEQGAYGYTFGSGTRLTVV.

The chain recombines TRBV19 with TRBJ2-3; D gene uncertain. The germline gives CDR1 LNHDA, CDR2 SQIVND (reference sequence). The V and J ends lost 3 bases and 2 bases respectively, with 15 bases between them. The CDR3 contains 16 residues. The CDR3 is CASSMASATLTDTQYF. The CDR3 region has the DNA TGTGCCAGTAGTATGGCTTCAGCGACTCTCACAGATACGCAGTATTTT.

This chain joins TRBV2 and TRBJ2-7; tentatively, D is TRBD1 (5 bases). CDR3 length: 17 residues. V lost 8 bases and J 0 bases, leaving 23 bases between the germline ends. Germline CDR1 SNHLY, CDR2 FYNNEI. The CDR3 here is CASGTAPAGLSSYEQYF. In DNA form, the CDR3 reads TGTGCCAGCGGAACCGCCCCCGCAGGGCTCAGCTCCTACGAGCAGTACTTC.

V is TRBV28 and J is TRBJ2-5; possibly TRBD1 for D (7 bases). The ends were cut back, 4 bases at V and 5 bases at J, with 20 bases in the middle. The CDR3 runs 16 residues. Germline V lookup: CDR1 MDHEN, CDR2 SYDVKM. The DNA for the CDR3 is TGTGCCAGCAGTTCCGCGGGACAGATATACCGGGAGACCCAGTACTTC. Encoded protein: CASSSAGQIYRETQYF.

The rearrangement links TRBV9 to TRBJ2-3; 10 nucleotides agree with TRBD2. The germline gives CDR1 SGDLS, CDR2 YYNGEE. The CDR3 contains 15 residues. The junction had 3 bases not matched to a gene; V was cut back by 1 base and J by 4 bases. The CDR3 nucleotides read TGTGCCAGCAGCGTAAGAGCGGGAGGGCCAGATACGCAGTATTTT. Amino acids: CASSVRAGGPDTQYF.

V usage is TRBV5-1 and J usage is TRBJ1-1; D possibly corresponds to TRBD1 (6 bases). Germline V lookup: CDR1 SGHRS, CDR2 YFSETQ. Trimming stripped 1 base from V and 0 bases from J, with 10 bases between. This CDR3 contains 15 residues. The CDR3 loop reads CASSLNGQMNTEAFF. CDR3 coding DNA: TGCGCCAGCAGCTTGAACGGACAGATGAACACTGAAGCTTTCTTT.

The rearrangement links TRBV2 to TRBJ1-5; 8 nucleotides line up with TRBD1. This CDR3 comprises 18 residues. The V segment lost 1 base and the J segment 7 bases; nucleotides outside the gene matches: 15. Germline V gene sequence: CDR1 SNHLY, CDR2 FYNNEI. This chain's CDR3 is CASSEGASTRGPKQPQHF. For the CDR3, the DNA is TGTGCCAGCAGTGAAGGGGCCTCGACCAGGGGGCCAAAGCAGCCCCAGCATTTT.

The chain joins TRBV2 to TRBJ1-2, with D possibly matching TRBD1 (6 bases). V was pared by 2 bases and J by 7 bases, with 11 bases between. The CDR3 contains 13 residues. Germline V lookup: CDR1 SNHLY, CDR2 FYNNEI. The CDR3 here is CASSETGHPGYTF. The DNA for the CDR3 is TGTGCCAGCAGTGAAACAGGGCACCCTGGCTACACCTTC.

This clone was observed once. DNA for the CDR3: TGTGCCAGTAGCCGCGGGACAGGGACTGGCTACACCTTC. This translates into CASSRGTGTGYTF. This sequence joins TRBV19 and TRBJ1-2; 9 nucleotides match TRBD1. CDR1 is LNHDA, CDR2 SQIVND, per germline (reference sequence). J was trimmed by 7 bases and V by 6 bases; bases with no gene match: 6. CDR3 size: 13 residues.

This clone was counted a single time. The gene calls are TRBV2 and TRBJ1-5, with D hard to call. Looked up from germline, CDR1 is SNHLY and CDR2 is FYNNEI. Deletions cut 3 bases from V and 3 bases from J, with 9 bases between. The CDR3 is made up of 14 amino acids. CDR3 sequence (DNA): TGTGCCAGCAGTGACGGGTTGGTCAATCAGCCCCAGCATTTT. Protein product: CASSDGLVNQPQHF.

This chain links TRBV7-9 with TRBJ2-2, with 9 bases that match TRBD2. This CDR3 comprises 16 residues. The junction had 8 bases not matched to a gene; V was cut back by 5 bases and J by 4 bases. Germline loops: CDR1 SEHNR, CDR2 FQNEAQ (reference sequence). The CDR3 spells CASSPVAGEGTGELFF. As DNA, the CDR3 is TGTGCCAGCAGCCCGGTAGCGGGAGAAGGCACCGGGGAGCTGTTTTTT.

The V gene is TRBV5-4, the J gene TRBJ2-3; perhaps TRBD2 as D (5 bases). This CDR3 has 15 residues. V gave up 5 bases and J gave up 2 bases, with 15 bases separating them. Germline loops: CDR1 SGHNT, CDR2 YYREEE (reference sequence). The CDR3 DNA is TGTGCCAGCAGGGACCAGCGAGACTACACAGATACGCAGTATTTT. Its translation is CASRDQRDYTDTQYF.

This chain links TRBV9 with TRBJ2-2; 11 positions match TRBD2. V was pared by 1 base and J by 3 bases, with 5 bases of the junction left unmatched. The CDR3 is 17 amino acids. In germline, CDR1 is SGDLS, CDR2 YYNGEE. As DNA, the CDR3 is TGTGCCAGCAGCGTAACCCCGGGACTAGCGGACACCGGGGAGCTGTTTTTT. The encoded protein is CASSVTPGLADTGELFF.

This rearrangement joins TRBV18 to TRBJ2-1; TRBD1 matches 7 bases. Trimming cost V 6 bases and J 2 bases; bases outside gene matches: 7. This CDR3 spans 15 amino acids. The germline V gene has CDR1 KGHSH and CDR2 LQKENI. The CDR3 sequence is CASSDRQGAYNEQFF. As DNA, the CDR3 is TGTGCCAGCTCTGACCGACAGGGCGCCTACAATGAGCAGTTCTTC.

V and J are TRBV28 and TRBJ2-2; 15 bases fit TRBD2. The CDR3 runs 20 residues. J was trimmed by 3 bases and V by 2 bases; bases with no gene match: 10. Looked up from germline, CDR1 is MDHEN and CDR2 is SYDVKM. Here the CDR3 DNA reads TGTGCCAGCAGTTTACCATGGGGACTAGCGGGAGGACTCGACACCGGGGAGCTGTTTTTT. It specifies CASSLPWGLAGGLDTGELFF.

This chain uses TRBV28 with TRBJ1-2; maybe TRBD1 (6 bases). V lost 3 bases to trimming and J lost 8 bases, with 19 bases between them. The CDR3 is made up of 15 amino acids. Germline V gives CDR1 MDHEN, CDR2 SYDVKM. CDR3 DNA: TGTGCCAGCAGTTTGGACAGCTCAAGAAAGGGGGGCTACACCTTC. Translated, it gives CASSLDSSRKGGYTF.

The chain links TRBV7-2 to TRBJ1-1; 9 positions match TRBD1. V lost 5 bases and J lost 9; bases outside the gene matches: 7. The CDR3 runs to 13 residues. Per the germline V gene, CDR1 is SGHTA and CDR2 is FQGNSA. The CDR3 coding sequence is TGTGCCAGCAGCCCTAACAGGGGGCGACAAGCTTTCTTT. Protein sequence: CASSPNRGRQAFF. Variable domain in full (rest from reference TRBV7-2 and TRBJ1-1): GAGVSQSPSNKVTEKGKDVELRCDPISGHTALYWYRQSLGQGLEFLIYFQGNSAPDKSGLPSDRFSAERTGGSVSTLTIQRTQQEDSAVYLCASSPNRGRQAFFGQGTRLTVV.

The chain combines TRBV10-3 with TRBJ1-5; D unresolved. The V gene's germline CDR1 is ENHRY and CDR2 SYGVKD. V was trimmed by 2 bases and J by 1 base, leaving 9 bases between them. There are 15 residues in the CDR3. CDR3 loop: CAISEEGLSNQPQHF. In nucleotides, the CDR3 is TGTGCCATCAGTGAGGAGGGTTTGAGCAATCAGCCCCAGCATTTT.

The chain joins TRBV5-6 to TRBJ2-3; 7 positions agree with TRBD1. CDR1 is SGHDT, CDR2 YYEEEE, per germline. CDR3 length: 13 residues. V gave up 2 bases and J gave up 4 bases; unmatched junction bases: 1. In DNA form, the CDR3 reads TGTGCCAGCAGCTTCCAGGGGGCAGATACGCAGTATTTT. Residues: CASSFQGADTQYF.

The table lists this clone with a count of one. The chain joins TRBV11-2 to TRBJ2-3, with a weak D call TRBD2 (6 bases). Germline lookup yields CDR1 SGHAT and CDR2 FQNNGV. V was clipped by 5 bases and J by 1 base, with 16 bases between them. CDR3 length equals 16 residues. The CDR3: CASSPSGGWGTDTQYF. The CDR3 DNA reads TGTGCCAGCAGCCCGTCCGGGGGTTGGGGCACAGATACGCAGTATTTT. The entire variable domain, with the rest obtained from reference TRBV11-2 and TRBJ2-3, is as follows: EAGVAQSPRYKIIEKRQSVAFWCNPISGHATLYWYQQILGQGPKLLIQFQNNGVVDDSQLPKDRFSAERLKGVDSTLKIQPAKLEDSAVYLCASSPSGGWGTDTQYFGPGTRLTVL.

The chain is built from TRBV9 and TRBJ2-7; tentatively, D is TRBD1 (6 bases). From germline, CDR1 is SGDLS and CDR2 YYNGEE. The CDR3 sequence is 14 residues long. V was pared by 4 bases and J by 2 bases, with 13 bases between. This CDR3 is CASSTQTGPYEQYF. The CDR3 bases are TGTGCCAGCAGCACCCAGACAGGCCCCTACGAGCAGTACTTC. Complete variable domain (other parts from reference TRBV9 and TRBJ2-7): DSGVTQTPKHLITATGQRVTLRCSPRSGDLSVYWYQQSLDQGLQFLIQYYNGEERAKGNILERFSAQQFPDLHSELNLSSLELGDSALYFCASSTQTGPYEQYFGPGTRLTVT.

The chain has TRBV28 and TRBJ2-2, with TRBD1 identical over 9 bases. Germline CDR1 is MDHEN and CDR2 is SYDVKM. This CDR3 contains 17 residues. V lost 5 bases, J lost 7 bases, and 14 bases stayed unmatched. In DNA, the CDR3 is TGTGCCAGCAGTCTCGGCCGGGGGACAGGGTTCCACGGGGAGCTGTTTTTT. This codes for CASSLGRGTGFHGELFF. Using reference TRBV28 and TRBJ2-2 for the parts outside the CDR3, the full variable domain is DVKVTQSSRYLVKRTGEKVFLECVQDMDHENMFWYRQDPGLGLRLIYFSYDVKMKEKGDIPEGYSVSREKKERFSLILESASTNQTSMYLCASSLGRGTGFHGELFFGEGSRLTVL.

This chain uses TRBV7-3 with TRBJ1-1; D call uncertain. V lost 0 bases to trimming and J lost 1 base, with 6 bases between them. The CDR3 is 14 amino acids. Germline CDR1 is SGHTA and CDR2 is FQGTGA. CDR3 residues: CASSLTPGNTEAFF. The CDR3 nucleotides are TGTGCCAGCAGCTTAACCCCGGGGAACACTGAAGCTTTCTTT.

The chain couples TRBV6-5 to TRBJ2-1, with 10 bases identical to TRBD2. Per the germline V gene, CDR1 is MNHEY and CDR2 is SVGAGI. V shed 6 bases and J 7 bases; nucleotides not matched to a gene: 9. This CDR3 comprises 15 residues. The CDR3 is CASSPAGGPWNEQFF. The CDR3 DNA reads as TGTGCCAGCAGCCCAGCGGGAGGGCCTTGGAATGAGCAGTTCTTC.

This chain uses TRBV27 with TRBJ2-7, with D possibly TRBD2 on 6 matching bases. Trimming took off 6 bases at V and 2 bases at J, with 20 bases between the two ends. The CDR3 has 16 amino acids. The germline gives CDR1 MNHEY, CDR2 SMNVEV (reference sequence). This CDR3 is CASSPPGRRGAYEQYF. The CDR3 DNA follows: TGTGCCAGCAGCCCCCCCGGGCGGCGGGGTGCCTACGAGCAGTACTTC.